The rows below give T cell receptor beta chains drawn from one sample of a study of regulatory T cells in long-lasting Graves disease. Using its own MiXCR run on the multiplex PCR reads, TCRdb lists one record per CDR3 protein. The table records 450,000 or so distinct CDR3 sequences, approximately 22% of them present only once. The starting material was peripheral blood mononuclear cells (PBMCs), obtained when the disease was refractory, from a patient treated with antithyroid drugs. The origin of the receptors is a female donor with Graves disease. CDR3s include the opening cysteine and the closing phenylalanine or tryptophan. Each record gives: clone size, D gene, V gene, J gene, CDR3 protein, CDR3 DNA. The D gene is left open where the match is weak. The listing skips clone size in some rows; elsewhere it reads once, few, many or a size class.

-	TRBD1	TRBV20-1	TRBJ1-4	CSARGTGNEKLFF	TGCAGTGCTAGAGGGACAGGGAACGAAAAACTGTTTTTT
-	TRBD1	TRBV18	TRBJ1-2	CASSGRTGGMNGYTF	TGTGCCAGCTCGGGTCGGACAGGGGGCATGAATGGCTACACCTTC
many	-	TRBV12-3/TRBV12-4	TRBJ2-5	CASSTWGETQYF	TGTGCCAGCAGCACCTGGGGGGAGACCCAGTACTTC
-	TRBD1	TRBV9	TRBJ1-2	CASSPGTGDTYGYTF	TGTGCCAGCAGCCCAGGGACAGGGGATACCTATGGCTACACCTTC
few	-	TRBV7-9	TRBJ2-1	CASSPDEQFF	TGTGCCAGCAGCCCTGATGAGCAGTTCTTC
-	TRBD2	TRBV2	TRBJ2-1	CASSATSGGHYNEQFF	TGTGCCAGCAGTGCTACTAGCGGGGGGCATTACAATGAGCAGTTCTTC
few	TRBD1	TRBV7-6	TRBJ2-5	CAKQGQETQYF	TGTGCCAAACAGGGGCAGGAGACCCAGTACTTC
few	-	TRBV28	TRBJ2-4	CASTLMSSPSKGIKNIQYF	TGTGCCAGCACCCTAATGAGTTCACCCTCTAAGGGGATAAAAAACATTCAGTACTTC
many	-	TRBV28	TRBJ1-6	CASSSHMSGRVSPLHF	TGTGCCAGCAGTTCCCATATGTCGGGGAGGGTTTCACCCCTCCACTTT
few	TRBD2	TRBV2	TRBJ2-1	CASRGLVYEQFF	TGTGCCAGCAGGGGACTAGTCTATGAGCAGTTCTTC
-	-	TRBV2	TRBJ2-2	CAGSEYTGELFF	TGTGCCGGCAGCGAGTACACCGGGGAGCTGTTTTTT
once	-	TRBV7-2	TRBJ2-3	CASSSQGWWTQYF	TGTGCCAGCAGCTCGCAGGGGTGGTGGACGCAGTATTTT
few	TRBD1	TRBV12-3/TRBV12-4	TRBJ2-7	CASTPFRDRGEQYF	TGTGCCAGCACTCCTTTCCGGGACAGGGGCGAGCAGTACTTC
-	-	TRBV20-1	TRBJ1-5	CSASSPDILRGGNQPQHF	TGCAGTGCTAGCTCTCCGGACATCCTCCGTGGTGGCAATCAGCCCCAGCATTTT
-	TRBD1	TRBV4-2	TRBJ1-2	CASSQDRGGANYGYTF	TGTGCCAGCAGCCAAGATAGAGGGGGCGCGAACTATGGCTACACCTTC
-	TRBD1	TRBV6-1	TRBJ2-7	CASSSTGTGLYEQYF	TGTGCCAGCAGTAGTACCGGGACAGGGCTCTACGAGCAGTACTTC
many	-	TRBV6-1	TRBJ1-2	CASRIDRSANYGYTF	TGTGCCAGCAGAATAGACAGGTCGGCCAATTATGGCTACACCTTC
many	-	TRBV27	TRBJ1-1	CASSLSPELMNTEAFF	TGTGCCAGCAGTTTATCGCCAGAGCTCATGAACACTGAAGCTTTCTTT
many	-	TRBV6-1	TRBJ1-5	CATRYRDDNQPQHF	TGTGCCACCCGATACCGGGACGACAATCAGCCCCAGCATTTT
few	-	TRBV5-1	TRBJ2-6	CASRPDGAGANVLTF	TGCGCCAGCAGACCAGACGGCGCAGGGGCCAACGTCCTGACTTTC
many	TRBD1	TRBV27	TRBJ1-2	CASSPGTVGYTF	TGTGCCAGCAGTCCAGGGACAGTTGGCTACACCTTC
many	-	TRBV28	TRBJ2-7	CASSFLSGAGEQYF	TGTGCCAGCAGTTTCTTGTCGGGGGCGGGGGAGCAGTACTTC
few	TRBD2	TRBV10-3	TRBJ2-7	CAISLSGRLEEQYF	TGTGCCATCAGTTTAAGCGGGAGGTTGGAAGAGCAGTACTTC
many	TRBD2	TRBV11-2	TRBJ2-5	CASSLGTSGKYQETQYF	TGTGCCAGCAGCTTAGGTACTAGCGGGAAGTACCAAGAGACCCAGTACTTC
-	-	TRBV7-2	TRBJ1-6	CASRRSSYNSPLHF	TGTGCCAGCAGAAGAAGCTCCTATAATTCACCCCTCCACTTT
-	-	TRBV3-2	TRBJ2-7	CASSQKDRGSSYEQYF	TGTGCCAGCAGCCAGAAAGACAGGGGGAGCTCCTACGAGCAGTACTTC
-	-	TRBV20-1	TRBJ2-7	CSARDSSPLAGFYEQYF	TGCAGTGCTAGAGATTCCTCACCCCTGGCGGGGTTCTACGAGCAGTACTTC
many	TRBD1	TRBV28	TRBJ2-2	CAGRGTENTGELFF	TGTGCCGGCAGGGGGACAGAGAACACCGGGGAGCTGTTTTTT
few	-	TRBV6-5	TRBJ2-7	CASSYAGQTTSYEQYF	TGTGCCAGCAGTTACGCGGGGCAGACCACCTCCTACGAGCAGTACTTC
many	-	TRBV20-1	TRBJ1-1	CSARERRWNTEAFF	TGCAGTGCTAGAGAAAGAAGGTGGAACACTGAAGCTTTCTTT
few	-	TRBV13	TRBJ2-7	CASSLNRVNEQYF	TGTGCCAGCAGCTTGAACAGGGTGAACGAGCAGTACTTC
few	-	TRBV28	TRBJ2-1	CASSLRTREQFF	TGTGCCAGCAGTTTACGGACAAGGGAGCAGTTCTTC
-	-	TRBV29-1	TRBJ2-1	CSVAPGEYNEQFF	TGCAGCGTTGCTCCGGGGGAGTACAATGAGCAGTTCTTC